These 23 T cell receptor beta chains originate from one sample sequenced in a study of shared clonotypes between healthy human individuals. The data were produced by immunoSEQ multiplex PCR, yet TCRdb's version contains in-frame clones alone and is incomplete. This repertoire shows 1,500,000 or so clones, just under 99% found once; its top ten account for approximately 0.4%. The sequencing input was naive CD4+ T cells sorted from blood. The subset was: CD45RA+ positively selected. These receptors were taken from a man under 40 in good health.

The chain uses TRBV14 and TRBJ2-2, with D uncertain. This CDR3 spans 13 amino acids. Germline V gene sequence: CDR1 SGHDN, CDR2 FVKESK. V was cut by 2 bases and J by 7 bases, with 8 bases left in between. Written as DNA, the CDR3 is TGTGCCAGCAGCCAATGGCGGAGCGGGGAGCTGTTTTTT. The encoded protein is CASSQWRSGELFF.

This clone is a singleton in its sample. V and J are TRBV15 and TRBJ1-5; D gene ambiguous. The V and J ends lost 1 base and 4 bases respectively, with 8 bases between them. The CDR3 runs to 14 residues. Per the germline V gene, CDR1 is LNHNV and CDR2 is YYDKDF (reference sequence). CDR3 nucleotide sequence: TGTGCCACCAGCAGAGTCCCCCTGAATCAGCCCCAGCATTTT. It yields the protein CATSRVPLNQPQHF.

In regard to this clone: Other nucleotide sequences from this sample produce the same CDR3. This chain links TRBV7-2 with TRBJ2-1; D unclear. Trimming removed 1 base from V and 4 bases from J, with 5 bases in between. Looked up from germline, CDR1 is SGHTA and CDR2 is FQGNSA. The CDR3 extends over 13 amino acids. The CDR3, as DNA: TGTGCCAGCAGCTTAGATTTGTACAATGAGCAGTTCTTC. Translating it yields CASSLDLYNEQFF.

The chain has TRBV4-2 and TRBJ1-2; the D gene is possibly TRBD1 (5 bases). From germline, CDR1 is LGHNA and CDR2 YNFKEQ. The CDR3 length is 18 residues. V was trimmed by 4 bases and J by 0 bases, leaving 21 bases between them. The CDR3 sequence: CASSLNRDGGRANYGYTF. CDR3 bases: TGTGCCAGCAGCCTGAACCGGGACGGAGGAAGAGCTAACTATGGCTACACCTTC.

CDR3 coding DNA: TGCGCCAGCAGCTCGACAGGGGATCTGCATGAAGCTTTCTTT. Encoded protein: CASSSTGDLHEAFF. This chain uses TRBV5-1 with TRBJ1-1; TRBD1 agrees at 8 bases. Germline V gene sequence: CDR1 SGHRS, CDR2 YFSETQ. V trimming: 3 bases; J trimming: 7 bases; junction bases outside the gene matches: 8. The CDR3 consists of 14 residues.

The chain couples TRBV5-1 to TRBJ1-5; 10 bases fit TRBD1. Germline V gene lookup returns CDR1 SGHRS and CDR2 YFSETQ. The trim removed 4 bases at V and 3 bases at J, leaving 4 bases unmatched. The CDR3 sequence is 15 residues long. The CDR3, as DNA: TGCGCCAGCAGCGACGGGACAGGGGACAATCAGCCCCAGCATTTT. As protein: CASSDGTGDNQPQHF.

The chain carries TRBV2 and TRBJ1-2; no clear D. This CDR3 is built from 10 residues. V gave up 7 bases and J gave up 6 bases, with 6 bases separating them. Germline CDR1 is SNHLY and CDR2 is FYNNEI. The CDR3 nucleotides read TGTGCCAGCACATCTCATGGCTACACCTTC. This sequence encodes CASTSHGYTF.

This chain connects TRBV11-2 to TRBJ2-5; possible D gene TRBD1, 6 bases. Germline CDR1 is SGHAT and CDR2 is FQNNGV. The length of the CDR3 is 13 residues. V lost 10 bases and J 5 bases, leaving 17 bases between the germline ends. CDR3 bases: TGTGCCACCTCTGGGGGCAGGCGGGAGACCCAGTACTTC. Amino acids: CATSGGRRETQYF.

As to this clone: This sample includes further DNA sequences coding for the same CDR3. This chain uses TRBV18 with TRBJ2-7; D is undetermined. CDR1 KGHSH and CDR2 LQKENI come from the germline V gene. The CDR3 runs to 12 residues. Trimming cost V 2 bases and J 4 bases, with 6 bases left between them. The CDR3: CASSPGGYEQYF. The CDR3 region has the DNA TGTGCCAGCTCACCAGGCGGTTACGAGCAGTACTTC. Full variable domain (rest looked up from reference TRBV18 and TRBJ2-7): NAGVMQNPRHLVRRRGQEARLRCSPMKGHSHVYWYRQLPEEGLKFMVYLQKENIIDESGMPKERFSAEFPKEGPSILRIQQVVRGDSAAYFCASSPGGYEQYFGPGTRLTVT.

The chain is built from TRBV7-8 and TRBJ1-2; D not resolved. Germline CDR1 reads SGHVS; CDR2 reads FQNEAQ. The ends were cut back, 1 base at V and 0 bases at J, with 18 bases in the middle. CDR3 size: 18 residues. The CDR3 region has the DNA TGTGCCAGCAGCTTAGAGTCGGGAGGCCGACTTTCTAACTATGGCTACACCTTC. Its protein is CASSLESGGRLSNYGYTF.

V and J are TRBV7-2 and TRBJ2-7; 9 positions agree with TRBD1. This CDR3 is built from 15 residues. Germline V gene lookup returns CDR1 SGHTA and CDR2 FQGNSA. J lost 0 bases, V lost 5 bases, and 5 bases had no gene match. CDR3: CASSATGGSSYEQYF. Here the CDR3 DNA reads TGTGCCAGCAGCGCGACAGGGGGAAGCTCCTACGAGCAGTACTTC.

The chain uses TRBV5-1 and TRBJ2-7; D may be TRBD1 (6 bases). CDR1 and CDR2 from the germline V gene are SGHRS and YFSETQ. The ends were cut back, 5 bases at V and 4 bases at J, with 19 bases in the middle. The length of the CDR3 is 15 residues. The CDR3, as DNA: TGCGCCAGCAGTTCCGTTCGGGACACCACTTACGAGCAGTACTTC. It translates to CASSSVRDTTYEQYF. Together with reference TRBV5-1 and TRBJ2-7, the CDR3 gives the full variable domain: KAGVTQTPRYLIKTRGQQVTLSCSPISGHRSVSWYQQTPGQGLQFLFEYFSETQRNKGNFPGRFSGRQFSNSRSEMNVSTLELGDSALYLCASSSVRDTTYEQYFGPGTRLTVT.

This chain connects TRBV5-1 to TRBJ2-5; D is unclear. Trimming removed 0 bases at V and 1 base at J, with 7 bases between. Germline V lookup: CDR1 SGHRS, CDR2 YFSETQ. The CDR3 sequence is 14 residues long. The CDR3 sequence: CASSLGSVQETQYF. CDR3 bases: TGCGCCAGCAGCTTGGGGTCAGTCCAAGAGACCCAGTACTTC.

The J gene is TRBJ2-1, the V gene TRBV9; 9 nucleotides align to TRBD2. The length of the CDR3 is 16 residues. Germline lookup yields CDR1 SGDLS and CDR2 YYNGEE. V was pared by 0 bases and J by 5 bases, with 6 bases of the junction left unmatched. CDR3 loop: CASSVVVAGDNNEQFF. The CDR3 DNA follows: TGTGCCAGCAGCGTAGTTGTAGCGGGAGATAACAATGAGCAGTTCTTC.

This sequence joins TRBV30 and TRBJ1-1, with D unclear. This CDR3 has 13 residues. V shed 0 bases and J shed 2 bases, with 7 bases lying between them. The germline gives CDR1 GTSNPN, CDR2 SVGIG (reference sequence). The CDR3 spells CAWSVQINTEAFF. The CDR3 region has the DNA TGTGCCTGGAGTGTACAGATTAACACTGAAGCTTTCTTT.

This chain uses TRBV5-1 with TRBJ1-4; 7 bases are shared with TRBD1. V lost 4 bases and J lost 8; bases outside the gene matches: 11. This CDR3 is built from 15 residues. Germline lookup yields CDR1 SGHRS and CDR2 YFSETQ. CDR3 amino acids: CASSGQRTGGEKLFF. The CDR3 bases are TGCGCCAGCAGCGGTCAACGGACAGGTGGCGAAAAACTGTTTTTT.

This clone appeared a single time. This chain joins TRBV5-1 and TRBJ2-3; TRBD2 matches 11 bases. This CDR3 region has 16 residues. CDR1 and CDR2 from the germline V gene are SGHRS and YFSETQ. V dropped 4 bases and J dropped 2; count of bases not matched to a gene: 6. The CDR3 DNA sequence: TGCGCCAGCAGCAAGGGACTAGCGGACGCCACAGATACGCAGTATTTT. Translated, it gives CASSKGLADATDTQYF.

This rearrangement joins TRBV5-3 to TRBJ2-7; D not certain. TRBV5-3 is an ORF, and what it does is uncertain. The CDR3 has 15 residues. The V end lost 0 bases, the J end lost 2 bases, and 12 bases lay between the germline ends. The CDR3 protein is CARSLEGFSAYEQYF. The CDR3 nucleotides are TGTGCCAGAAGCTTGGAAGGGTTCAGCGCCTACGAGCAGTACTTC.

The CDR3, as DNA: TGTGCCACCACGGGGTGGGCAATCACCGGGGAGCTGTTTTTT. Protein: CATTGWAITGELFF. This sequence joins TRBV2 and TRBJ2-2; maybe TRBD2 (5 bases). Looked up from germline, CDR1 is SNHLY and CDR2 is FYNNEI. CDR3 length: 14 amino acids. Trimming left V 10 bases short and J 4 bases short, with 16 bases between.

The V call is TRBV12-5, the J call TRBJ2-1; 13 bases are a match to TRBD2. This CDR3 is built from 15 residues. Germline V CDR1 and CDR2: LGHNT, FRNRAP. V lost 3 bases, J lost 7 bases, and 3 bases stayed unmatched. CDR3 loop: CASGFGLAGVNEQFF. The CDR3 coding sequence is TGTGCTAGTGGTTTCGGACTAGCGGGAGTAAATGAGCAGTTCTTC.

The chain has TRBV7-2 and TRBJ2-2, with 11 bases lining up with TRBD1. The J segment lost 3 bases and the V segment lost 5 bases, leaving 5 bases of the junction unmatched. CDR3 length equals 16 residues. Germline values: CDR1 SGHTA, CDR2 FQGNSA. CDR3 nucleotide sequence: TGTGCCAGCAGCCCAAGGACAGGGGGCTACACCGGGGAGCTGTTTTTT. It codes for CASSPRTGGYTGELFF.

This rearrangement joins TRBV6-5 to TRBJ2-3; no reliable D call. From germline, CDR1 is MNHEY and CDR2 SVGAGI. CDR3 length: 12 residues. Trimming took off 8 bases at V and 5 bases at J, with 11 bases between the two ends. In DNA form, the CDR3 reads TGTGCCAGCCGGACCGCCTTAGATACGCAGTATTTT. Translation gives CASRTALDTQYF.

This rearrangement joins TRBV14 to TRBJ1-5; TRBD1 might be the D (5 bases). The CDR3 totals 12 residues. The germline V gene has CDR1 SGHDN and CDR2 FVKESK. The V end lost 4 bases, the J end lost 5 bases, and 6 bases lay between the germline ends. The CDR3 loop is CASSRGDQPQHF. In DNA, the CDR3 is TGTGCCAGCAGCCGGGGGGATCAGCCCCAGCATTTT.